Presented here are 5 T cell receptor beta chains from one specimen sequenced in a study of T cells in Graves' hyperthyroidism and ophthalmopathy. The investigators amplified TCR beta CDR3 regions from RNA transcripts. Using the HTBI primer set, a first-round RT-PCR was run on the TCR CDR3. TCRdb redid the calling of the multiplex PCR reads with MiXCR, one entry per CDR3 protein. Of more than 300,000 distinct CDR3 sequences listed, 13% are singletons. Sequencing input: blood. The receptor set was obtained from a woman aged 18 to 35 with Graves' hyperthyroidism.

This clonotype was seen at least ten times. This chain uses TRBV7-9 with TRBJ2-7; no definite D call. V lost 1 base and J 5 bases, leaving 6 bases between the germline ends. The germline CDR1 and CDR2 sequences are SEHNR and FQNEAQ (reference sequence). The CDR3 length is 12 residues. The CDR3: CASSLGSNEQYF. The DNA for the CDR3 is TGTGCCAGCAGCTTAGGTTCGAACGAGCAGTACTTC.

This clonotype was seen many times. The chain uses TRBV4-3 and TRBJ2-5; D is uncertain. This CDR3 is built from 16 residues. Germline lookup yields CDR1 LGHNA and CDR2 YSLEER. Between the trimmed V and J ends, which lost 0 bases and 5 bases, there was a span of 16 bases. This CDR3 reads CASSQDGVSNGETQYF. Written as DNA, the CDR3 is TGCGCCAGCAGCCAAGATGGGGTCAGTAATGGGGAGACCCAGTACTTC.

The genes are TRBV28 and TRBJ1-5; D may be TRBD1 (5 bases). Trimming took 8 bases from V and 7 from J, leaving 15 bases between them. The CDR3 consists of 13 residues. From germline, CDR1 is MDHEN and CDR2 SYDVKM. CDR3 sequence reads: CASATQGRQPQHF. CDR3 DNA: TGTGCCAGCGCCACGCAGGGTAGACAGCCCCAGCATTTT.

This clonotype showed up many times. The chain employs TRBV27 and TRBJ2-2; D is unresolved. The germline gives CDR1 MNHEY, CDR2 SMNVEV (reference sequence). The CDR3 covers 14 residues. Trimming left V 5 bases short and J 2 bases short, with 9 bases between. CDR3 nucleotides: TGTGCCAGCAGTGGATATGGTAACACCGGGGAGCTGTTTTTT. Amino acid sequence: CASSGYGNTGELFF.

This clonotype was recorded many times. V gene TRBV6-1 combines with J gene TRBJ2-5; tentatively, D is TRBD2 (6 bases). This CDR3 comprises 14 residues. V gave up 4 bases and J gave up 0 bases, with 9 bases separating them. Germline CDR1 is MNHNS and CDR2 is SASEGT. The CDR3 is CASSVRLDQETQYF. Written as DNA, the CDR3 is TGTGCCAGCAGTGTGAGACTAGACCAAGAGACCCAGTACTTC.